These 10 T cell receptor beta chains came from one sample sequenced in a study of blood T cell repertoires in COVID-19. The data were produced by immunoSEQ multiplex PCR, yet TCRdb's version contains in-frame clones alone and is incomplete. In the table there are more than 10,000 clones, around 91% of which are singletons. The sample comprised peripheral blood. The receptors come from a human donor in a cohort sampled during active COVID-19.

The chain uses TRBV7-2 and TRBJ2-1; 9 bases match TRBD2. Germline values: CDR1 SGHTA, CDR2 FQGNSA. V was clipped by 4 bases and J by 9 bases; unmatched bases: 10. The CDR3 has 15 residues. The CDR3 region has the DNA TGTGCCAGCAGCTCGCAGCGGGGGGCGCGATCTGAGCAGTTCTTC. It encodes CASSSQRGARSEQFF.

The chain links TRBV5-4 to TRBJ2-2; TRBD1 matches at 10 bases. Germline loops: CDR1 SGHNT, CDR2 YYREEE (reference sequence). The CDR3 consists of 17 residues. The ends lost 4 bases at V and 3 bases at J; junction bases unmatched: 9. CDR3 loop: CASSPGTGARYTGELFF. The CDR3 DNA reads TGTGCCAGCAGCCCAGGGACAGGGGCCCGGTACACCGGGGAGCTGTTTTTT.

V is TRBV27 and J is TRBJ2-2, with D perhaps matching TRBD1 (5 bases). The CDR3 is 15 residues long. V lost 3 bases, J lost 4 bases, and 12 bases lay in between. CDR1 is MNHEY, CDR2 SMNVEV, per germline (reference sequence). In DNA, the CDR3 is TGTGCCAGCAGTTTGCTAGGGGTCAGCACCGGGGAGCTGTTTTTT. Protein sequence: CASSLLGVSTGELFF.

This chain joins TRBV19 and TRBJ2-2; TRBD1 matches 8 bases. Trimming removed 9 bases from V and 3 bases from J; junction bases left unmatched: 12. The germline CDR1 and CDR2 sequences are LNHDA and SQIVND (reference sequence). CDR3 length equals 16 residues. The CDR3 DNA follows: TGTGCCAGCAATCCAGGGGGCGCAGCTTACACCGGGGAGCTGTTTTTT. Translation gives CASNPGGAAYTGELFF.

This clone was seen just once. The V call is TRBV4-3, the J call TRBJ1-2, with 11 bases aligning to TRBD1. V lost 3 bases, J lost 4 bases, and 4 bases stayed unmatched. Germline V lookup: CDR1 LGHNA, CDR2 YSLEER. The CDR3 length is 15 residues. The CDR3: CASSQWGTGGYGYTF. CDR3 sequence (DNA): TGCGCCAGCAGCCAGTGGGGGACAGGGGGCTATGGCTACACCTTC.

J is TRBJ2-7 and V is TRBV30, with D hard to call. There are 11 residues in the CDR3. The germline V gene has CDR1 GTSNPN and CDR2 SVGIG (reference sequence). Trimming cost V 2 bases and J 3 bases, with 5 bases left between them. CDR3 nucleotides: TGTGCCTGGAGTCCCGGCTACGAGCAGTACTTC. This gives the protein CAWSPGYEQYF.

DNA of the CDR3: TGTGCCAGCAGCTACAGATATCAGCCCCAGCATTTT. Protein: CASSYRYQPQHF. The chain is built from TRBV3-1 (or the pseudogene TRBV3-2) and TRBJ1-5; D call uncertain. The germline V gene has CDR1 LGHDT and CDR2 YNNKEL (reference sequence). CDR3 length: 12 amino acids. The V end was cut by 5 bases, the J end by 5 bases, with 7 bases between.

This clone came up once. V gene TRBV6-5 combines with J gene TRBJ1-1; TRBD1 aligns across 9 bases. The junction had 4 bases not matched to a gene; V was cut back by 6 bases and J by 5 bases. Germline V lookup: CDR1 MNHEY, CDR2 SVGAGI. The CDR3 runs 13 residues. Here the CDR3 DNA reads TGTGCCAGCAGACTCGACAGGGGGACTGAAGCTTTCTTT. This sequence encodes CASRLDRGTEAFF.

The chain uses TRBV5-4 and TRBJ2-5; 10 bases align to TRBD1. Germline CDR1 SGHNT, CDR2 YYREEE (reference sequence). The length of the CDR3 is 14 residues. Unmatched junction bases numbered 2, after V lost 2 bases and J lost 4 bases. The chain's CDR3 is CASSFGQGVETQYF. The DNA of the CDR3 is TGTGCCAGCAGCTTCGGACAGGGGGTAGAGACCCAGTACTTC.

The chain combines TRBV6-2 or TRBV6-3 with TRBJ1-1, with 7 bases that match TRBD1. With V trimmed by 4 bases and J by 6 bases, 5 bases remained unmatched. This CDR3 contains 13 residues. Germline V gene data show CDR1 as MNHEY and CDR2 as SVGEGT. The chain's CDR3 is CASSFPDRAEAFF. DNA for the CDR3: TGTGCCAGCAGTTTCCCTGACAGGGCTGAAGCTTTCTTT.